This TCR beta chain was obtained from a study of monozygotic twins with inflammatory bowel disease. As regards this clonotype: Its target is unknown.

The CDR3 sequence is 17 residues long. In germline, CDR1 is LGHDT, CDR2 YNNKEL (reference sequence). The study's findings and limits: Especially where disease activity was present, IBD patients had fewer clonotypes in common with others than healthy twins did.

Total RNA input per TCR library was approximately 3.5 ug. Eight separate reactions for every sample produced the cDNA. TCRdb reanalyzed the 5' RACE reads and collapses them to one entry per CDR3 protein, without DNA. With 210,000 or so distinct CDR3 sequences in the sample, the ten largest clones hold roughly 7.5%. V usage is TRBV3-1 and J usage is TRBJ1-5; TCRdb gives TRBD1 as the D gene, but with no DNA this cannot be confirmed. This receptor was identified in a human donor with ulcerative colitis or Crohn's disease, or a healthy co-twin of an affected twin (not recorded which). The material sequenced was blood. CDR3 sequence reads: CASSQGQPLLGNQPQHF.